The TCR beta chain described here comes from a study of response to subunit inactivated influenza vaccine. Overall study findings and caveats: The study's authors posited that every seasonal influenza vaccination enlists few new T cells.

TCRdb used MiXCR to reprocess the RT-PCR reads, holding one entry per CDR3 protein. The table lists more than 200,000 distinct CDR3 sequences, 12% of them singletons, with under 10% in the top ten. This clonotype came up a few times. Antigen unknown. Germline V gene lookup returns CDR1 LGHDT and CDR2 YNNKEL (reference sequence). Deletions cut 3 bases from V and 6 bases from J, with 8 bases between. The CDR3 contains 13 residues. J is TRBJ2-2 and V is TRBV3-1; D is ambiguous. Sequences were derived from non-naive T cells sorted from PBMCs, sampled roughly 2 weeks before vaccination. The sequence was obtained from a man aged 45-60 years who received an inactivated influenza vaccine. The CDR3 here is CASSQTQSGELFF. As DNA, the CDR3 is TGTGCCAGCAGCCAGACCCAGTCCGGGGAGCTGTTTTTT. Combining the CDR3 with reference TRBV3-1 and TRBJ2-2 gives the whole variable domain DTAVSQTPKYLVTQMGNDKSIKCEQNLGHDTMYWYKQDSKKFLKIMFSYNNKELIINETVPNRFSPKSPDKAHLNLHINSLELGDSAVYFCASSQTQSGELFFGEGSRLTVL.